This entry lists 32 T cell receptor beta chains sequenced from one sample in a study of a mutant IDH1 vaccine in newly diagnosed glioma. Using immunoSEQ multiplex PCR, the repertoire was profiled, and TCRdb retains in-frame clones only, with some absent. The data show around 100,000 clones, roughly nine tenths seen once. The time point denotes: week 47, end of study. Every vaccination contained 300 ug of the mutant IDH1 20-mer peptide and was paired with topical imiquimod. Antigens for these TCRs are unknown. Sequenced material: PBMCs, taken from a glioma patient whose treatment included an IDH1 peptide vaccine. The receptors here all came from a woman between 45 and 60 years old with glioma.

The genes are TRBV9 and TRBJ2-7; D perhaps matches TRBD2 (7 bases). The V gene lost 4 bases and the J gene lost 9 bases, with 20 bases spanning the gap. Germline-derived CDR1 and CDR2 are SGDLS and YYNGEE. The CDR3 contains 14 residues. CDR3 amino acids: CASSLNGGPSRQYF. CDR3 sequence (DNA): TGTGCCAGCAGCCTAAACGGGGGGCCTAGCAGGCAGTACTTC.

The chain carries TRBV2 and TRBJ1-1; no reliable D call. This CDR3 is 13 amino acids long. In germline, CDR1 is SNHLY, CDR2 FYNNEI. V shed 8 bases and J shed 0 bases, with 10 bases lying between them. The CDR3 bases are TGTGCCAGCGGCCCCACAGTGAACACTGAAGCTTTCTTT. This codes for CASGPTVNTEAFF.

J is TRBJ1-6 and V is TRBV6-5; 9 bases align to TRBD1. V lost 6 bases and J lost 8; bases outside the gene matches: 2. Per germline, CDR1 MNHEY and CDR2 SVGAGI. The CDR3 is 13 residues long. The CDR3: CASRQGADSPLHF. Written as DNA, the CDR3 is TGTGCCAGCAGACAGGGGGCGGATTCACCCCTCCACTTT.

This chain joins TRBV7-3 and TRBJ1-6; 7 bases fit TRBD1. The germline gives CDR1 SGHTA, CDR2 FQGTGA. The CDR3 spans 14 residues. J lost 9 bases, V lost 5 bases, and 7 bases had no gene match. CDR3 nucleotides: TGTGCCAGCAGCAGCCGACAGGGTGGTTCACCCCTCCACTTT. Translated: CASSSRQGGSPLHF.

This chain links TRBV7-9 with TRBJ2-6, with TRBD1 matching 9 bases. This CDR3 is 16 amino acids long. Germline CDR1 and CDR2: SEHNR and FQNEAQ (reference sequence). V shed 5 bases, J shed 1 base, and the junction held 3 bases outside the gene matches. The CDR3 sequence: CASSPGTGSGANVLTF. The DNA of the CDR3 is TGTGCCAGCAGCCCCGGGACAGGGTCTGGGGCCAACGTCCTGACTTTC.

The rearrangement joins TRBV30 to TRBJ2-2, with 8 nucleotides matching TRBD1. V shed 2 bases, J shed 6 bases, and the junction held 5 bases outside the gene matches. Germline CDR1 GTSNPN, CDR2 SVGIG (reference sequence). This CDR3 comprises 14 residues. CDR3 sequence reads: CAWSFGTGAGELFF. The CDR3 DNA sequence: TGTGCCTGGAGTTTTGGGACAGGAGCCGGGGAGCTGTTTTTT.

The chain has TRBV4-1 and TRBJ1-2; D is undetermined. V gave up 3 bases and J gave up 8 bases, with 7 bases separating them. From germline, CDR1 is MGHRA and CDR2 YSYEKL. The CDR3 is 11 residues long. CDR3 amino acids: CASSHGSGYTF. The CDR3 DNA follows: TGCGCCAGCAGCCATGGAAGCGGCTACACCTTC.

This sequence joins TRBV4-2 and TRBJ2-3, with a possible D match to TRBD2 (6 bases). Trimming removed 4 bases from V and 0 bases from J, with 8 bases in between. This CDR3 region has 14 residues. Germline CDR1 LGHNA, CDR2 YNFKEQ. The CDR3 DNA sequence: TGTGCCAGCAGCCCCGGGACTAGCACAGATACGCAGTATTTT. Translated: CASSPGTSTDTQYF.

The CDR3: CASSWDRDTEAFF. DNA of the CDR3: TGTGCCAGCAGTTGGGACAGAGACACTGAAGCTTTCTTT. The gene calls are TRBV27 and TRBJ1-1, with 7 bases identical to TRBD1. The CDR3 totals 13 residues. The V and J ends lost 4 bases and 3 bases, in that order; junction bases with no gene match: 2. Germline V lookup: CDR1 MNHEY, CDR2 SMNVEV (reference sequence).

The chain employs TRBV19 and TRBJ1-5; TRBD1 matches 7 bases. The CDR3 is 16 amino acids. The V and J ends lost 5 bases and 2 bases, in that order; junction bases with no gene match: 9. CDR1 and CDR2 from the germline V gene are LNHDA and SQIVND (reference sequence). The CDR3 reads CASSRGQERGNQPQHF. CDR3 bases: TGTGCCAGTAGTCGAGGACAGGAGCGGGGCAATCAGCCCCAGCATTTT.

The J gene is TRBJ2-7, the V gene TRBV7-3; the D gene is possibly TRBD1 (6 bases). Per germline, CDR1 SGHTA and CDR2 FQGTGA. This CDR3 is 13 amino acids long. With 5 bases removed from V and 6 bases from J, the gap between germline ends came to 14 bases. The CDR3 sequence: CASSTGTTGEQYF. Written as DNA, the CDR3 is TGTGCCAGCAGCACCGGGACAACGGGCGAGCAGTACTTC.

The chain couples TRBV19 to TRBJ1-5; D is ambiguous. This CDR3 has 12 amino acids. Trimming left V 7 bases short and J 1 base short, with 5 bases between. Germline-derived CDR1 and CDR2 are LNHDA and SQIVND (reference sequence). CDR3 bases: TGTGCCAGTACAGTGAGCAATCAGCCCCAGCATTTT. Encoded protein: CASTVSNQPQHF.

In its sample, this clone was seen once. The CDR3 here is CASAPPPRTSGKAPHNEQFF. The CDR3 nucleotides are TGTGCCAGTGCCCCGCCCCCGCGGACTAGCGGGAAGGCCCCTCACAATGAGCAGTTCTTC. This chain uses TRBV19 with TRBJ2-1; 12 bases map to TRBD2. Germline lookup yields CDR1 LNHDA and CDR2 SQIVND (reference sequence). The junction had 22 bases not matched to a gene; V was cut back by 8 bases and J by 5 bases. This CDR3 comprises 20 residues.

The chain recombines TRBV18 with TRBJ2-1; tentatively, D is TRBD2 (6 bases). CDR3 length: 16 residues. The germline V gene has CDR1 KGHSH and CDR2 LQKENI. Trimming pared 2 bases from V and 3 bases from J, leaving 14 bases between. CDR3 loop: CASSPDIGSGYNEQFF. For the CDR3, the DNA is TGTGCCAGCTCACCAGATATAGGTAGCGGCTACAATGAGCAGTTCTTC.

The genes are TRBV19 and TRBJ2-1; weak D call: TRBD2 (6 bases). V was pared by 6 bases and J by 1 base, with 13 bases between. Germline CDR1 LNHDA, CDR2 SQIVND (reference sequence). There are 15 residues in the CDR3. CDR3 protein: CASSVGGVSYNEQFF. CDR3 DNA: TGTGCCAGTAGCGTGGGGGGAGTTTCCTACAATGAGCAGTTCTTC.

The J gene is TRBJ2-7, the V gene TRBV28; 9 bases match TRBD2. CDR1 and CDR2 from the germline V gene are MDHEN and SYDVKM. CDR3 length: 16 residues. V shed 8 bases, J shed 5 bases, and the junction held 16 bases outside the gene matches. CDR3: CASPPLREGGNHEQYF. CDR3 bases: TGTGCCAGCCCTCCCTTGCGGGAGGGAGGAAACCACGAGCAGTACTTC.

The genes are TRBV6-1 and TRBJ1-1; 9 bases fit TRBD1. The CDR3 loop spans 14 amino acids. Per germline, CDR1 MNHNS and CDR2 SASEGT. V was pared by 7 bases and J by 6 bases, with 9 bases of the junction left unmatched. The CDR3 region has the DNA TGTGCCAGCACCGAAACAGGGGGCGTCGCTGAAGCTTTCTTT. Amino acid sequence: CASTETGGVAEAFF.

This chain connects TRBV28 to TRBJ2-3; D is ambiguous. This CDR3 spans 15 amino acids. Trimming left V 1 base short and J 6 bases short, with 14 bases between. Germline-derived CDR1 and CDR2 are MDHEN and SYDVKM. In DNA form, the CDR3 reads TGTGCCAGCAGTTTATCCATCGACCCATGGGATACGCAGTATTTT. Amino acid sequence: CASSLSIDPWDTQYF.

This clone has only a few counts. The chain combines TRBV10-1 with TRBJ1-1, with D possibly being TRBD1 (5 bases). The CDR3 length is 13 residues. Germline loops: CDR1 WNHNN, CDR2 SYGVQD (reference sequence). V gave up 3 bases and J gave up 1 base, with 6 bases separating them. The CDR3: CASSDGGNTEAFF. DNA for the CDR3: TGCGCCAGCAGTGACGGGGGGAACACTGAAGCTTTCTTT.

The chain has TRBV6-1 and TRBJ2-3, with D possibly matching TRBD1 (5 bases). Trimming took off 8 bases at V and 4 bases at J, with 19 bases between the two ends. CDR1 is MNHNS, CDR2 SASEGT, per germline. This CDR3 is 15 amino acids long. CDR3 DNA: TGTGCCAGCTCCCGCCAGGGTTCTGATCCAGATACGCAGTATTTT. Translated, it gives CASSRQGSDPDTQYF.

For this clone: This sample includes further DNA sequences coding for the same CDR3. The chain employs TRBV6-5 and TRBJ1-1; D possibly corresponds to TRBD1 (5 bases). Trimming pared 2 bases from V and 6 bases from J, leaving 7 bases between. This CDR3 region has 12 residues. The germline gives CDR1 MNHEY, CDR2 SVGAGI. The CDR3 protein is CASSYRGAEAFF. In nucleotides, the CDR3 is TGTGCCAGCAGTTACAGGGGTGCTGAAGCTTTCTTT.

The genes are TRBV6-5 and TRBJ2-5; 9 bases align to TRBD2. V lost 2 bases and J lost 5; bases outside the gene matches: 9. Germline V gene lookup returns CDR1 MNHEY and CDR2 SVGAGI. There are 16 residues in the CDR3. This CDR3 is CASSYGAGGPHETQYF. The CDR3 nucleotides read TGTGCCAGCAGTTACGGGGCGGGAGGGCCCCATGAGACCCAGTACTTC.

This chain joins TRBV10-1 and TRBJ1-3; D call uncertain. The CDR3 totals 14 residues. Germline CDR1 is WNHNN and CDR2 is SYGVQD (reference sequence). V dropped 4 bases and J dropped 0 bases, with 7 bases sitting between them. The CDR3 sequence is CASSGPSSGNTIYF. The DNA for the CDR3 is TGCGCCAGCAGTGGTCCGAGCTCTGGAAACACCATATATTTT.

The J gene is TRBJ1-2, the V gene TRBV5-4; D uncertain. The CDR3 sequence is 13 residues long. The germline V gene has CDR1 SGHNT and CDR2 YYREEE (reference sequence). Between the trimmed V and J ends, which lost 0 bases and 8 bases, there was a span of 11 bases. The CDR3, as DNA: TGTGCCAGCAGCTTGGTAGAATTGGGAGGCTACACCTTC. Translation gives CASSLVELGGYTF.

Worth noting for this clone: At the DNA level, this CDR3 is encoded by other sequences in the same sample as well. The V gene is TRBV5-5, the J gene TRBJ1-1; D possibly corresponds to TRBD1 (6 bases). The germline gives CDR1 SGHKS, CDR2 YYEKEE (reference sequence). Trimming removed 4 bases at V and 4 bases at J, with 14 bases between. This CDR3 has 14 amino acids. The CDR3 DNA is TGTGCCAGCAGCCTAATCTCAGGGGTCACTGAAGCTTTCTTT. Its protein product is CASSLISGVTEAFF.

This chain connects TRBV7-3 to TRBJ2-7; perhaps TRBD2 as D (7 bases). This CDR3 is built from 14 residues. Per germline, CDR1 SGHTA and CDR2 FQGTGA. Trimming took off 2 bases at V and 0 bases at J, with 8 bases between the two ends. In DNA form, the CDR3 reads TGTGCCAGCAGCTTAGGGGGGGCCTCCTACGAGCAGTACTTC. It is translated as CASSLGGASYEQYF.

This clone was counted only a few times. J is TRBJ1-2 and V is TRBV6-1; D not certain. Germline values: CDR1 MNHNS, CDR2 SASEGT. The CDR3 is 15 residues long. V lost 1 base to trimming and J lost 4 bases, with 13 bases between them. The CDR3 DNA reads TGTGCCAGCAGTGAAGAGCCGGGATCCATCTATGGCTACACCTTC. Its protein is CASSEEPGSIYGYTF.

The chain combines TRBV2 with TRBJ2-3; a weak D match, TRBD2 (6 bases). The CDR3 is made up of 15 amino acids. The V gene lost 8 bases and the J gene lost 1 base, with 16 bases spanning the gap. Germline-derived CDR1 and CDR2 are SNHLY and FYNNEI. The CDR3 DNA reads TGTGCCAGCCATCGGGACTCGCACCGCACAGATACGCAGTATTTT. Residues: CASHRDSHRTDTQYF.

The J gene is TRBJ2-2, the V gene TRBV7-3; no firm D call. Germline V CDR1 and CDR2: SGHTA, FQGTGA. Trimming shortened V by 5 bases and J by 1 base, and 8 bases separated the two germline ends. This CDR3 is built from 14 residues. The DNA for the CDR3 is TGTGCCAGCAGCCTCAGCAGGAACACCGGGGAGCTGTTTTTT. It translates to CASSLSRNTGELFF.

CDR3 coding DNA: TGTGCCAGCAGCTGGACCTCTGGAAAACTGTTTTTT. The encoded protein is CASSWTSGKLFF. The chain couples TRBV11-2 to TRBJ1-4; D gene unclear. Between the trimmed V and J ends, which lost 4 bases and 10 bases, there was a span of 10 bases. The CDR3 sequence is 12 residues long. The germline gives CDR1 SGHAT, CDR2 FQNNGV. The entire variable domain, with the rest obtained from reference TRBV11-2 and TRBJ1-4, is as follows: EAGVAQSPRYKIIEKRQSVAFWCNPISGHATLYWYQQILGQGPKLLIQFQNNGVVDDSQLPKDRFSAERLKGVDSTLKIQPAKLEDSAVYLCASSWTSGKLFFGSGTQLSVL.

The chain links TRBV4-2 to TRBJ1-4; a weak D match, TRBD1 (5 bases). The CDR3 is made up of 16 amino acids. The germline CDR1 and CDR2 sequences are LGHNA and YNFKEQ. Deletions cut 0 bases from V and 3 bases from J, with 11 bases between. This CDR3 is CASSQERGAANEKLFF. The CDR3 nucleotides are TGTGCCAGCAGCCAAGAACGCGGGGCGGCTAATGAAAAACTGTTTTTT.

The chain joins TRBV28 to TRBJ2-7, with a tentative D call TRBD1 (5 bases). Trimming removed 1 base at V and 0 bases at J, with 10 bases between. The CDR3 runs 15 residues. Germline V gives CDR1 MDHEN, CDR2 SYDVKM. CDR3 sequence (DNA): TGTGCCAGCAGTTTATTTCCAGGGCTCTCCTACGAGCAGTACTTC. Its protein is CASSLFPGLSYEQYF. Supplemented by reference TRBV28 and TRBJ2-7, the full variable domain reads DVKVTQSSRYLVKRTGEKVFLECVQDMDHENMFWYRQDPGLGLRLIYFSYDVKMKEKGDIPEGYSVSREKKERFSLILESASTNQTSMYLCASSLFPGLSYEQYFGPGTRLTVT.